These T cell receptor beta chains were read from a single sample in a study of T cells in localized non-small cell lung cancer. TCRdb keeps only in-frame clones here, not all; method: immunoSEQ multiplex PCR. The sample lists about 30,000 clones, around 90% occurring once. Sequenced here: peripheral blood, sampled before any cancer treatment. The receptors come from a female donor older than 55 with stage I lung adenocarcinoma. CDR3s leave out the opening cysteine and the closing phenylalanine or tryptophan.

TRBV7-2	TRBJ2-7	ASSLHPGQGVEQY
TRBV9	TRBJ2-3	ASSGRLAGGDTQY
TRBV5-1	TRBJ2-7	ASSFDVSYEQY
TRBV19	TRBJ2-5	ASSGLAGGLGTQY
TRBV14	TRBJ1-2	ASTRQGWSGYT
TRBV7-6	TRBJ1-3	ASSSPGASGNTIY
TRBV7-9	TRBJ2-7	ASSPGTGGYEQY
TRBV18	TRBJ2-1	ASSPHQGANNEQF
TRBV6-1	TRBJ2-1	ASSETGPRGAGNEQF
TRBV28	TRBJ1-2	ASSIQGDGYT
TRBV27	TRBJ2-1	ASRNYNEQF
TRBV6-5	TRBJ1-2	ASRGTGDYGYT
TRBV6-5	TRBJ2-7	ASSLLGEQY
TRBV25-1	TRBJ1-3	ASSETTFSGNTIY
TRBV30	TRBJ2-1	AWSVGDPYNEQF
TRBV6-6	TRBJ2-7	ASSPSYEQY
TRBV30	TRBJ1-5	AWSLGAGQPQH
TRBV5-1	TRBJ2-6	ASSLDTRQGYSGANVLT
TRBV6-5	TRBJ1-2	ASSLSFDRPDGYT
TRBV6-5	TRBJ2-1	ASTKGLANHNEQF
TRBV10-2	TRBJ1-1	ASSDRGRRTEAF
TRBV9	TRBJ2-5	ASSEGTSGKETQY
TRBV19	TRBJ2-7	ASSSQGDSFDEQY
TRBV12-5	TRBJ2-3	ASGLLAAHTQY
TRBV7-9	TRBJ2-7	ASSHGGGRSREQY
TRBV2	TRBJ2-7	ASSGETGGEQY
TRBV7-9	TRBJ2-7	ASSPWGYEQY
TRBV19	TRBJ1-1	ASSIAWDTEAF
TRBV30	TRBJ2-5	AWSTVVNQETQY
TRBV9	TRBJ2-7	ASSVGGDYSYEQY
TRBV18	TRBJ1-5	ASSPLGDQPQH
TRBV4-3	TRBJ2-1	ASSQPGAGYNEQF